The 9 T cell receptor beta chains reported below all come from one sample, sequenced in a study of blood T cell repertoires in COVID-19. The table came from immunoSEQ multiplex PCR; TCRdb's copy has only in-frame clones and leaves some out. The data contain 200,000 to 250,000 clones, around four fifths of them singletons. Specimen: PBMCs or T cells enriched from blood (not recorded which). These receptors originate from a woman between 45 and 60 years old who had been exposed to COVID-19.

The chain couples TRBV18 to TRBJ2-7, with 9 bases aligning to TRBD1. V shed 4 bases, J shed 4 bases, and the junction held 11 bases outside the gene matches. CDR3 length: 16 residues. Germline CDR1 KGHSH, CDR2 LQKENI. The CDR3, as DNA: TGTGCCAGCTCACGCGGTGCCGGGACAGGGTTATACGAGCAGTACTTC. It is translated as CASSRGAGTGLYEQYF. Complete variable domain (other parts from reference TRBV18 and TRBJ2-7): NAGVMQNPRHLVRRRGQEARLRCSPMKGHSHVYWYRQLPEEGLKFMVYLQKENIIDESGMPKERFSAEFPKEGPSILRIQQVVRGDSAAYFCASSRGAGTGLYEQYFGPGTRLTVT.

The J gene is TRBJ2-1, the V gene TRBV5-8, with TRBD1 identical over 7 bases. Per germline, CDR1 SGHTS and CDR2 YDEGEE. This CDR3 has 15 amino acids. V trimming: 3 bases; J trimming: 8 bases; junction bases outside the gene matches: 11. The CDR3 region has the DNA TGTGCCAGCAGCTGGGGGAGACAGGGCTGGGATGAGCAGTTCTTC. Protein product: CASSWGRQGWDEQFF. The full variable domain, its missing parts supplied by reference TRBV5-8 and TRBJ2-1, is EAGVTQSPTHLIKTRGQQATLRCSPISGHTSVYWYQQALGLGLQFLLWYDEGEERNRGNFPPRFSGRQFPNYSSELNVNALELEDSALYLCASSWGRQGWDEQFFGPGTRLTVL.

The CDR3 sequence is CAISEGRGSYEQYF. The CDR3, as DNA: TGTGCCATCAGTGAGGGAAGAGGTTCCTACGAGCAGTACTTC. The genes are TRBV10-3 and TRBJ2-7, with D unclear. Trimming shortened V by 2 bases and J by 1 base, and 9 bases separated the two germline ends. The germline V gene encodes CDR1 ENHRY and CDR2 SYGVKD. The CDR3 is 14 amino acids.

The chain links TRBV7-9 to TRBJ1-1; TRBD1 is a possible D gene (5 bases). Germline loops: CDR1 SEHNR, CDR2 FQNEAQ (reference sequence). This CDR3 has 15 amino acids. The V end was cut by 2 bases, the J end by 3 bases, with 13 bases between. CDR3 region: CASSLKWGGDTEAFF. CDR3 DNA: TGTGCCAGCAGCTTAAAGTGGGGGGGAGACACTGAAGCTTTCTTT.

J is TRBJ1-6 and V is TRBV15; no definite D call. Germline CDR1 is LNHNV and CDR2 is YYDKDF (reference sequence). With 0 bases removed from V and 5 bases from J, the gap between germline ends came to 8 bases. The CDR3 consists of 15 residues. CDR3 DNA: TGTGCCACCAGCAGAGATTTAAATAATAATTCACCCCTCCACTTT. Its translation: CATSRDLNNNSPLHF.

The rearrangement links TRBV19 to TRBJ1-5, with D possibly matching TRBD1 (6 bases). Germline loops: CDR1 LNHDA, CDR2 SQIVND (reference sequence). V was trimmed by 10 bases and J by 4 bases, leaving 17 bases between them. This CDR3 region has 14 residues. The CDR3 bases are TGTGCCACCGGCGAGGGGGTAGGAAATCAGCCCCAGCATTTT. Its protein product is CATGEGVGNQPQHF.

This chain connects TRBV29-1 to TRBJ2-2; tentative D call: TRBD1 (9 bases). The germline CDR1 and CDR2 sequences are SQVTM and ANQGSEA. V was clipped by 7 bases and J by 5 bases, with 20 bases between them. The CDR3 is 15 residues long. The CDR3: CSARGGTGSTGELFF. Written as DNA, the CDR3 is TGCAGCGCCCGGGGGGGGACAGGGAGTACCGGGGAGCTGTTTTTT.

The chain couples TRBV9 to TRBJ2-3; possible D gene TRBD2, 6 bases. CDR1 is SGDLS, CDR2 YYNGEE, per germline. The length of the CDR3 is 15 residues. V shed 4 bases and J shed 2 bases, with 14 bases lying between them. As DNA, the CDR3 is TGTGCCAGCAGCTTTCCGGGACTTACCACAGATACGCAGTATTTT. Translated, it gives CASSFPGLTTDTQYF.

The chain recombines TRBV5-1 with TRBJ1-1; no clear D. The CDR3 totals 13 residues. V was pared by 0 bases and J by 5 bases, with 8 bases between. Per the germline V gene, CDR1 is SGHRS and CDR2 is YFSETQ. In DNA, the CDR3 is TGCGCCAGCAGCTTGGAATGGGCGACTGAAGCTTTCTTT. This gives the protein CASSLEWATEAFF. Looking up the rest from reference TRBV5-1 and TRBJ1-1 gives the full variable domain: KAGVTQTPRYLIKTRGQQVTLSCSPISGHRSVSWYQQTPGQGLQFLFEYFSETQRNKGNFPGRFSGRQFSNSRSEMNVSTLELGDSALYLCASSLEWATEAFFGQGTRLTVV.